Listed here are 5 T cell receptor beta chains from one sample, sequenced in a study of CD8+ T cells in alopecia areata. Treatment indicated: oral pan-JAK inhibitor, 5-10 mg twice daily. The sequencing template was cDNA reverse transcribed from extracted RNA. Measured with immunoSEQ multiplex PCR; TCRdb has only the in-frame clones, and not every one. The data contain about 210,000 clones, around 65% of them seen just once; the ten biggest clones take up 4.2%. The sample consisted of CD4+ T cells sorted from blood, taken at week 4, from a patient treated with tofacitinib. Every receptor here comes from a human donor with alopecia areata.

V usage is TRBV6-5 and J usage is TRBJ1-4; 10 bases line up with TRBD1. Trimming took 6 bases from V and 10 from J; bases not matched to a gene: 5. CDR1 MNHEY and CDR2 SVGAGI come from the germline V gene. The CDR3 runs 13 residues. This CDR3 reads CASSVRTGGKLFF. CDR3 sequence (DNA): TGTGCCAGCAGCGTCCGGACAGGGGGAAAACTGTTTTTT.

The chain has TRBV2 and TRBJ1-2, with D tentatively TRBD1 (6 bases). The germline CDR1 and CDR2 sequences are SNHLY and FYNNEI. Trimming left V 7 bases short and J 5 bases short, with 11 bases between. The CDR3 totals 12 residues. In DNA, the CDR3 is TGTGCCAGCAAATCAGGGGTTTATGGCTACACCTTC. Amino acids: CASKSGVYGYTF.

The genes are TRBV6-6 and TRBJ1-5, with 7 nucleotides matching TRBD1. The V gene end was trimmed by 7 bases and the J gene end by 0 bases; junction bases not matched to a gene: 6. Germline lookup yields CDR1 MNHNY and CDR2 SVGAGI (reference sequence). The CDR3 has 15 amino acids. The CDR3 bases are TGTGCCAGCAAGAACAGGGGAATTAGCAATCAGCCCCAGCATTTT. Amino acids: CASKNRGISNQPQHF.

The V and J genes are TRBV4-1 and TRBJ2-7, with 7 bases identical to TRBD2. The germline V gene encodes CDR1 MGHRA and CDR2 YSYEKL. CDR3 size: 16 residues. The junction had 10 bases not matched to a gene; V was cut back by 2 bases and J by 3 bases. CDR3 residues: CASSQNFGGTVYEQYF. The CDR3 region has the DNA TGCGCCAGCAGCCAAAACTTCGGGGGGACCGTCTACGAGCAGTACTTC.

The chain has TRBV27 and TRBJ2-7, with D tentatively TRBD2 (6 bases). With 3 bases removed from V and 4 bases from J, the gap between germline ends came to 16 bases. Germline CDR1 is MNHEY and CDR2 is SMNVEV (reference sequence). This CDR3 spans 15 amino acids. CDR3 bases: TGTGCCAGCAGTTTTACGGGACTTCCAATTTACGAGCAGTACTTC. Amino acids: CASSFTGLPIYEQYF.